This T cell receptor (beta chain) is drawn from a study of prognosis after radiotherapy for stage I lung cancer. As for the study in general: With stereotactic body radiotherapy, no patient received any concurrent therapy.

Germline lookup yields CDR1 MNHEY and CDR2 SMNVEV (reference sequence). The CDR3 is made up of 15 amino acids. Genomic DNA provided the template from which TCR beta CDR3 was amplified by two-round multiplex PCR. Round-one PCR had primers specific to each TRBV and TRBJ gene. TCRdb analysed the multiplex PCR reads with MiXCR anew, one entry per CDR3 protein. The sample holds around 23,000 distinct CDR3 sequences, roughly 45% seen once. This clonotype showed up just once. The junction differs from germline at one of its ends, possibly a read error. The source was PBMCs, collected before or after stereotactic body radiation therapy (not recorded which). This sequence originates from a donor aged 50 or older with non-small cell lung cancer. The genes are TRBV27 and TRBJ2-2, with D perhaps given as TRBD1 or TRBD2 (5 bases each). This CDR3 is CASKLGTFEPGELFF. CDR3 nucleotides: TGCGCCAGCAAATTGGGGACGTTTGAGCCCGGGGAGCTGTTTTTT.